The sample holds a few counts of the clone carrying this TCR beta chain. The target antigen is unknown. TCRdb re-called the reads with MiXCR, one entry per CDR3 protein. The sample lists around 540,000 distinct CDR3 sequences; 30% to 40% were seen once. This sample was taken from a study of T cell repertoires in cytomegalovirus infection. Study-level background: CMV epitopes used comprised recently identified HLA-C-restricted ones and well-studied HLA-B-restricted ones. CMV infection and matching HLA type were both indicated by public TCR beta signatures. Whole-study findings and limits: Dominating the ex vivo response were HLA-C-restricted CMV-specific TCR beta clonotypes. Summed frequency of public TCR beta families distinguished CMV carriers with the relevant HLA.

V was pared by 7 bases and J by 9 bases, with 12 bases of the junction left unmatched. Germline CDR1 ENHRY, CDR2 SYGVKD. This CDR3 has 16 residues. This sequence joins TRBV10-3 and TRBJ2-1; TRBD2 agrees at 13 bases. The clonotype comes from a human donor in good health (CMV status not recorded). Some clones in this sample may be carry-over from other donors' samples. The sequenced sample was cultured PBMCs, obtained from culture after CMV antigen stimulation. This CDR3 reads CAIMGSRTSGRGEQFF. CDR3 DNA sequence: TGTGCCATCATGGGGAGCAGGACTAGCGGGAGAGGTGAGCAGTTCTTC.